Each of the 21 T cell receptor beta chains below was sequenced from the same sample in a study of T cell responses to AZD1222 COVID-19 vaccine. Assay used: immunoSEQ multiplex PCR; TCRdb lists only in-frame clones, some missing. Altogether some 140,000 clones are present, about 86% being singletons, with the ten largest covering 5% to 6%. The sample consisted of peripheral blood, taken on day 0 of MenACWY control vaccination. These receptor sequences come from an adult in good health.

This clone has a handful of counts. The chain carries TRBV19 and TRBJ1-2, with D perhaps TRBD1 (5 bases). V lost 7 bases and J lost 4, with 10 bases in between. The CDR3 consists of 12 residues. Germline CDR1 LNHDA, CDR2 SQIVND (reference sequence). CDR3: CASTSGGYGYTF. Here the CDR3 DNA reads TGTGCCAGTACCTCCGGGGGCTATGGCTACACCTTC.

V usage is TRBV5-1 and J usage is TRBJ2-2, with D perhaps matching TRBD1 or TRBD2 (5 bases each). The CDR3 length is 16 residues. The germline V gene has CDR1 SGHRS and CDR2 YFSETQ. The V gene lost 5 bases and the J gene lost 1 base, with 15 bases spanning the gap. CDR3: CASSRRDHLNTGELFF. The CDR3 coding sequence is TGCGCCAGCAGTCGCCGGGACCACTTGAACACCGGGGAGCTGTTTTTT.

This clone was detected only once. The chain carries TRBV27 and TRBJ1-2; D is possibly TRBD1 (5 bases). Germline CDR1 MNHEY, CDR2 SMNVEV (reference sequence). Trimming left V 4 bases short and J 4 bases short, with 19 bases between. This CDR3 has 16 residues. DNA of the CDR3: TGTGCCAGCAGTTCATACAGCCCAACAGGACTCTATGGCTACACCTTC. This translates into CASSSYSPTGLYGYTF.

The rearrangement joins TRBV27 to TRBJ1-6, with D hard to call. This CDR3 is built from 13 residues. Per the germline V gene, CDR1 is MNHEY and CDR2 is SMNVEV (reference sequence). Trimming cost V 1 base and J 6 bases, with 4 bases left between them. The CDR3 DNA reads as TGTGCCAGCAGTTTATTACCTAATTCACCCCTCCACTTT. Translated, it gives CASSLLPNSPLHF.

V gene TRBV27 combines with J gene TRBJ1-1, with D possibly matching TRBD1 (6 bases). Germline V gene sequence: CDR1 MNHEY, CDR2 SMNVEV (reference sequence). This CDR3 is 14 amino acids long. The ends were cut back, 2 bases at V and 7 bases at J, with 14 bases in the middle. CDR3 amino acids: CASSLQGPRGEAFF. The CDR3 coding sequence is TGTGCCAGCAGTTTACAGGGGCCCCGAGGTGAAGCTTTCTTT.

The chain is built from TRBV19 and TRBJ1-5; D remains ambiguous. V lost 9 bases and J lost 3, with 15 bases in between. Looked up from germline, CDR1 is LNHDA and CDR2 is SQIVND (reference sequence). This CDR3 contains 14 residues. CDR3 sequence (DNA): TGTGCCAGCTCTCGGGCGAGCGTCAATCAGCCCCAGCATTTT. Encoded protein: CASSRASVNQPQHF. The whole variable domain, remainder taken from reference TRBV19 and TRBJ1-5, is DGGITQSPKYLFRKEGQNVTLSCEQNLNHDAMYWYRQDPGQGLRLIYYSQIVNDFQKGDIAEGYSVSREKKESFPLTVTSAQKNPTAFYLCASSRASVNQPQHFGDGTRLSIL.

In DNA, the CDR3 is TGCGCCAGCAGCCCAACTAGCGGGGGGGCCCGCTACAATGAGCAGTTCTTC. Translated: CASSPTSGGARYNEQFF. This chain links TRBV5-1 with TRBJ2-1, with 13 bases fitting TRBD2. The V and J ends lost 4 bases and 3 bases, in that order; junction bases with no gene match: 7. CDR3 size: 17 residues. Germline CDR1 SGHRS, CDR2 YFSETQ.

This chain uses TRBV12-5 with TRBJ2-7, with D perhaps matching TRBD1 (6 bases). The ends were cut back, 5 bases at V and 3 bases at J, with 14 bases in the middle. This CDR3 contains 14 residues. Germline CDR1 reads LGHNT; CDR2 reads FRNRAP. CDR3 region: CASGPRGHGYEQYV. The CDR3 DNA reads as TGTGCTAGTGGTCCCCGGGGACACGGCTACGAGCAGTACGTC.

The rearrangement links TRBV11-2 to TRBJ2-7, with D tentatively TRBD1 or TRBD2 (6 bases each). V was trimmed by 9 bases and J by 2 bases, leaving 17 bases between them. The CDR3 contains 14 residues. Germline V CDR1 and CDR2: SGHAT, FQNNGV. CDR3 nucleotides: TGTGCCAGTGCCGCGAGGGGGGTCACCTACGAGCAGTACTTC. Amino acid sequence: CASAARGVTYEQYF.

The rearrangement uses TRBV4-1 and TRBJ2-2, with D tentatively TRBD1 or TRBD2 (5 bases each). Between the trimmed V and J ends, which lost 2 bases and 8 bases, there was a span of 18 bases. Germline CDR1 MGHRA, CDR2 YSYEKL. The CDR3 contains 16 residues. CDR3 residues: CASSQPTGTARGELFF. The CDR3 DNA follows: TGCGCCAGCAGCCAACCCACCGGGACCGCGAGGGGGGAGCTGTTTTTT.

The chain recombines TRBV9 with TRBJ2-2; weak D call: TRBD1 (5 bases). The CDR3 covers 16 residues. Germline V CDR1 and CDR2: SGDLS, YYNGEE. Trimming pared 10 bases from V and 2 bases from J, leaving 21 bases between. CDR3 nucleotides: TGTGCCCAAGAAGTTTTTGGACGGACAAACACCGGGGAGCTGTTTTTT. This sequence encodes CAQEVFGRTNTGELFF.

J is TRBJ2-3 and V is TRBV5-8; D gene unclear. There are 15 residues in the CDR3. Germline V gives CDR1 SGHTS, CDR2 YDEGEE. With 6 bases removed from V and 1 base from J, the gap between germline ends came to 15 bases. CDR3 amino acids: CASTRYIDGTDTQYF. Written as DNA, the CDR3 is TGTGCCAGCACCCGGTATATAGACGGCACAGATACGCAGTATTTT.

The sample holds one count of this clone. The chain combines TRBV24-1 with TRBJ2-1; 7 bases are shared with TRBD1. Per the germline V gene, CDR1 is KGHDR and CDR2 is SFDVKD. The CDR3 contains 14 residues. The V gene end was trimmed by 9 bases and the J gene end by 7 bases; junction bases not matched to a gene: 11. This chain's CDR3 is CATRRGPPGNEQFF. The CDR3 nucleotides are TGTGCCACCCGTAGGGGGCCCCCTGGGAATGAGCAGTTCTTC.

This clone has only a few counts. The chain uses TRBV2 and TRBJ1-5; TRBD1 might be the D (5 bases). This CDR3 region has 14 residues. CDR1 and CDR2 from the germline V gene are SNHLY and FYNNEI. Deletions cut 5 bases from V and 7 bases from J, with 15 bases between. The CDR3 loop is CASSFQGRGQPQHF. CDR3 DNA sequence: TGTGCCAGCAGTTTTCAAGGGCGGGGGCAGCCCCAGCATTTT. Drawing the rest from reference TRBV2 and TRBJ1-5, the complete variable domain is EPEVTQTPSHQVTQMGQEVILRCVPISNHLYFYWYRQILGQKVEFLVSFYNNEISEKSEIFDDQFSVERPDGSNFTLKIRSTKLEDSAMYFCASSFQGRGQPQHFGDGTRLSIL.

The CDR3 DNA reads TGTGCCAGCAGTTTCCAGACAGGGAACACTGAAGCTTTCTTT. Protein sequence: CASSFQTGNTEAFF. The chain carries TRBV6-6 and TRBJ1-1; TRBD1 might be the D (6 bases). The V end was cut by 4 bases, the J end by 1 base, with 10 bases between. Per the germline V gene, CDR1 is MNHNY and CDR2 is SVGAGI (reference sequence). The CDR3 is 14 amino acids.

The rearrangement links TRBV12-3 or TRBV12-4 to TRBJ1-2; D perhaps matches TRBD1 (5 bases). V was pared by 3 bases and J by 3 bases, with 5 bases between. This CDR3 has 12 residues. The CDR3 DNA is TGTGCCAGCAGTTTGACAGACTATGGCTACACCTTC. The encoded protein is CASSLTDYGYTF.

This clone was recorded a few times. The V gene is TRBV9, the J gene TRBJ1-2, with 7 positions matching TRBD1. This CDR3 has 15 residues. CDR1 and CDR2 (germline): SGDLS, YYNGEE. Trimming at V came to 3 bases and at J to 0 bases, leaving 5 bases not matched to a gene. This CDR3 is CASSARQGANYGYTF. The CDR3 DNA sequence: TGTGCCAGCAGCGCCCGACAGGGAGCTAACTATGGCTACACCTTC.

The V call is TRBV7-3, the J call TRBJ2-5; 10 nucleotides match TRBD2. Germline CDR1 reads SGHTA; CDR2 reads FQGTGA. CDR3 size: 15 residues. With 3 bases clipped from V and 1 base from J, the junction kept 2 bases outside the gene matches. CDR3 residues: CASSLGLATQETQYF. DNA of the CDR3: TGTGCCAGCAGCTTGGGACTAGCGACCCAAGAGACCCAGTACTTC.

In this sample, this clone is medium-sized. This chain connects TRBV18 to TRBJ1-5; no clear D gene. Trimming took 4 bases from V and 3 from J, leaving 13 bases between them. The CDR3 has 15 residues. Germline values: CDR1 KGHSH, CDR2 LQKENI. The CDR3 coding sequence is TGTGCCAGCTCACAACAGTCCACGATCAATCAGCCCCAGCATTTT. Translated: CASSQQSTINQPQHF.

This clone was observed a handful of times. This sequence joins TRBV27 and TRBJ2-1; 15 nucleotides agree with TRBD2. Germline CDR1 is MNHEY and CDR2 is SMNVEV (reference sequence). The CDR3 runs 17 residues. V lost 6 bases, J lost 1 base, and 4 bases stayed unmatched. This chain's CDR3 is CASRTGLAGGSYNEQFF. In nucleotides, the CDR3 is TGTGCCAGCAGGACCGGACTAGCGGGGGGGTCCTACAATGAGCAGTTCTTC.

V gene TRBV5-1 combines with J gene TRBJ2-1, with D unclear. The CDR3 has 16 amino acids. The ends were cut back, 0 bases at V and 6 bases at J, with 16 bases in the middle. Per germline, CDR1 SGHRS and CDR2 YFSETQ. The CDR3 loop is CASSLVVSETSNEQFF. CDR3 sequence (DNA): TGCGCCAGCAGCTTGGTAGTGTCAGAGACATCCAATGAGCAGTTCTTC.